These 29 T cell receptor beta chains were sequenced from one sample in a study of CD8 T cells in Susac syndrome. Roughly 0.45 to 1 ug RNA was reverse transcribed with random hexamers. TCRdb re-analysed the immunoSEQ multiplex PCR reads in MiXCR, keeping a single row per CDR3 protein. This sample yields about 120,000 distinct CDR3 sequences, of which around 94% are seen a single time; 0.095% to 0.15% belongs to the top ten. Sequencing was carried out using CD4+ T cells from PBMCs. Receptor source: a human donor with multiple sclerosis.

This clonotype was observed a single time. The rearrangement joins TRBV7-6 to TRBJ2-1, with TRBD2 matching 7 bases. Looked up from germline, CDR1 is SGHVS and CDR2 is FNYEAQ. The CDR3 extends over 14 amino acids. The junction had 3 bases not matched to a gene; V was cut back by 5 bases and J by 2 bases. The CDR3 protein is CASSDGLAYNEQFF. The CDR3, as DNA: TGTGCCAGCAGCGACGGACTAGCCTACAATGAGCAGTTCTTC.

The count of this clonotype is one. The chain has TRBV18 and TRBJ2-3; D gene uncertain. CDR1 and CDR2 (germline): KGHSH, LQKENI. The CDR3 totals 12 residues. The germline V and J ends were trimmed by 6 bases and 6 bases, with 10 bases remaining between them. CDR3 sequence reads: CASSHIPDTQYF. DNA for the CDR3: TGTGCCAGCTCTCACATCCCGGATACGCAGTATTTT.

The rearrangement joins TRBV7-2 to TRBJ2-3, with TRBD2 identical over 7 bases. Germline CDR1 reads SGHTA; CDR2 reads FQGNSA. The CDR3 totals 15 residues. J was trimmed by 0 bases and V by 3 bases; bases with no gene match: 3. The CDR3 sequence: CASSFSGASTDTQYF. DNA of the CDR3: TGTGCCAGCAGCTTCAGCGGGGCTAGCACAGATACGCAGTATTTT.

This clonotype was detected once. V and J are TRBV3-1 and TRBJ2-1; D remains ambiguous. Per germline, CDR1 LGHDT and CDR2 YNNKEL (reference sequence). Trimming took off 4 bases at V and 1 base at J, with 8 bases between the two ends. The CDR3 spans 14 residues. CDR3 residues: CASSPLGSYNEQFF. CDR3 bases: TGTGCCAGCAGCCCCCTCGGGTCCTACAATGAGCAGTTCTTC.

This sequence joins TRBV7-9 and TRBJ1-2; D possibly corresponds to TRBD1 (5 bases). From germline, CDR1 is SEHNR and CDR2 FQNEAQ (reference sequence). The CDR3 is made up of 12 amino acids. Trimming shortened V by 1 base and J by 6 bases, and 6 bases separated the two germline ends. This chain's CDR3 is CASSLVRDGYTF. CDR3 DNA: TGTGCCAGCAGCTTAGTCAGGGATGGCTACACCTTC. Drawing the rest from reference TRBV7-9 and TRBJ1-2, the complete variable domain is DTGVSQNPRHKITKRGQNVTFRCDPISEHNRLYWYRQTLGQGPEFLTYFQNEAQLEKSRLLSDRFSAERPKGSFSTLEIQRTEQGDSAMYLCASSLVRDGYTFGSGTRLTVV.

This clonotype was seen a single time. The chain combines TRBV19 with TRBJ2-7; 7 bases match TRBD2. Germline assignment: CDR1 LNHDA and CDR2 SQIVND (reference sequence). The CDR3 covers 15 residues. The trim removed 7 bases at V and 1 base at J, leaving 10 bases unmatched. The CDR3 sequence: CASTPPGGGSYEQYF. The CDR3 nucleotides read TGTGCCAGTACCCCCCCGGGGGGAGGGTCCTACGAGCAGTACTTC.

V gene TRBV4-3 combines with J gene TRBJ2-6; maybe TRBD2 (6 bases). CDR3 length: 20 amino acids. Per germline, CDR1 LGHNA and CDR2 YSLEER. Trimming left V 0 bases short and J 0 bases short, with 18 bases between. CDR3 sequence reads: CASSQERIWGLLSGANVLTF. The CDR3 DNA reads TGCGCCAGCAGCCAAGAAAGGATTTGGGGACTGCTCTCTGGGGCCAACGTCCTGACTTTC.

V gene TRBV15 combines with J gene TRBJ2-7; 10 bases map to TRBD2. The CDR3 covers 15 residues. Germline CDR1 and CDR2: LNHNV and YYDKDF (reference sequence). The J segment lost 4 bases and the V segment lost 5 bases, leaving 8 bases of the junction unmatched. The CDR3 DNA follows: TGTGCCACCAGCGACGAGCGGGAGGGCCGTTACGAGCAGTACTTC. Protein sequence: CATSDEREGRYEQYF.

The gene calls are TRBV11-2 and TRBJ2-1; D tentatively reads TRBD1 or TRBD2 (6 bases each). Trimming stripped 4 bases from V and 4 bases from J, with 20 bases between. Per the germline V gene, CDR1 is SGHAT and CDR2 is FQNNGV. This CDR3 is 17 amino acids long. The CDR3 DNA is TGTGCCAGCAGCTCCCCGGCTATAAGGGGGGATTACAATGAGCAGTTCTTC. Its translation: CASSSPAIRGDYNEQFF.

In its sample, this clonotype was seen once. J is TRBJ2-3 and V is TRBV5-6; 11 nucleotides line up with TRBD1. There are 17 residues in the CDR3. Trimming removed 1 base from V and 1 base from J; junction bases left unmatched: 5. Looked up from germline, CDR1 is SGHDT and CDR2 is YYEEEE. The CDR3 DNA reads as TGTGCCAGCAGCTTGCGAGGGACAGGGGGGGGCACAGATACGCAGTATTTT. Its translation: CASSLRGTGGGTDTQYF.

This clonotype has only a few counts. The J gene is TRBJ1-1, the V gene TRBV19; perhaps TRBD1 as D (5 bases). This CDR3 has 12 residues. From germline, CDR1 is LNHDA and CDR2 SQIVND (reference sequence). The germline V and J ends were trimmed by 7 bases and 4 bases, with 10 bases remaining between them. The CDR3 sequence is CASKGVGTEAFF. DNA of the CDR3: TGTGCCAGTAAAGGGGTCGGCACTGAAGCTTTCTTT.

CDR3 DNA sequence: TGCAGTGCTAGTTTTGGGGTCCCCGGGGAGCTGTTTTTT. Translation: CSASFGVPGELFF. This chain links TRBV20-1 with TRBJ2-2; D is ambiguous. The V end was cut by 3 bases, the J end by 6 bases, with 11 bases between. The V gene's germline CDR1 is DFQATT and CDR2 SNEGSKA (reference sequence). CDR3 length equals 13 residues.

The chain joins TRBV30 to TRBJ2-1; the D is unclear. Trimming left V 2 bases short and J 10 bases short, with 9 bases between. Germline-derived CDR1 and CDR2 are GTSNPN and SVGIG (reference sequence). The CDR3 is made up of 11 amino acids. CDR3 protein: CAWSWGGEQFF. The CDR3 DNA reads TGTGCCTGGAGTTGGGGTGGAGAGCAGTTCTTC.

This chain joins TRBV7-8 and TRBJ2-2; D is unclear. The germline V gene encodes CDR1 SGHVS and CDR2 FQNEAQ. The V gene lost 7 bases and the J gene lost 0 bases, with 12 bases spanning the gap. The CDR3 has 15 amino acids. CDR3 sequence: CASTYQAANTGELFF. CDR3 bases: TGTGCCAGCACCTATCAGGCAGCGAACACCGGGGAGCTGTTTTTT.

The chain uses TRBV5-1 and TRBJ2-6, with 9 bases matching TRBD1. The CDR3 consists of 17 residues. Germline CDR1 is SGHRS and CDR2 is YFSETQ. V gave up 4 bases and J gave up 0 bases; unmatched junction bases: 5. CDR3 protein: CASSGGTGSSGANVLTF. The CDR3 DNA is TGCGCCAGCAGCGGCGGGACAGGGAGCTCTGGGGCCAACGTCCTGACTTTC.

V is TRBV7-9 and J is TRBJ2-7; 11 bases fit TRBD2. The V segment lost 5 bases and the J segment 3 bases; nucleotides outside the gene matches: 6. This CDR3 region has 15 residues. Germline V gene data show CDR1 as SEHNR and CDR2 as FQNEAQ (reference sequence). This CDR3 is CASSPLAGGSYEQYF. CDR3 nucleotides: TGTGCCAGCAGCCCCCTAGCGGGAGGAAGCTACGAGCAGTACTTC.

This sequence joins TRBV30 and TRBJ1-5; no firm D call. The CDR3 runs 13 residues. Germline-derived CDR1 and CDR2 are GTSNPN and SVGIG (reference sequence). The ends were cut back, 4 bases at V and 7 bases at J, with 14 bases in the middle. CDR3 region: CAWTTLAGQPQHF. The DNA for the CDR3 is TGTGCCTGGACTACGCTTGCGGGCCAGCCCCAGCATTTT.

The rearrangement links TRBV29-1 to TRBJ1-1; TRBD1 aligns across 9 bases. The germline gives CDR1 SQVTM, CDR2 ANQGSEA. The CDR3 is 16 amino acids. V trimming: 7 bases; J trimming: 7 bases; junction bases outside the gene matches: 19. In nucleotides, the CDR3 is TGCAGCGCCTTGGGGACAGGGTGGAGGAACTCGCTTGAAGCTTTCTTT. It codes for CSALGTGWRNSLEAFF. The complete variable domain, with remaining parts taken from reference TRBV29-1 and TRBJ1-1, reads SAVISQKPSRDICQRGTSLTIQCQVDSQVTMMFWYRQQPGQSLTLIATANQGSEATYESGFVIDKFPISRPNLTFSTLTVSNMSPEDSSIYLCSALGTGWRNSLEAFFGQGTRLTVV.

The rearrangement links TRBV29-1 to TRBJ1-1; D unclear. Germline CDR1 SQVTM, CDR2 ANQGSEA. Deletions cut 8 bases from V and 2 bases from J, with 9 bases between. CDR3 size: 11 residues. In nucleotides, the CDR3 is TGCAGCCATAAACGCAACACTGAAGCTTTCTTT. Its translation: CSHKRNTEAFF.

The rearrangement joins TRBV9 to TRBJ2-3; 8 nucleotides match TRBD2. Germline V gene sequence: CDR1 SGDLS, CDR2 YYNGEE. With V trimmed by 4 bases and J by 10 bases, 8 bases remained unmatched. This CDR3 region has 13 residues. CDR3 residues: CASSPGLAAPQYF. The DNA of the CDR3 is TGTGCCAGCAGCCCAGGACTAGCTGCCCCGCAGTATTTT.

Regarding this clonotype: One junction end disagrees with the germline gene, perhaps due to a read error. V is TRBV6-2 or TRBV6-3 and J is TRBJ2-2; D assignment may be TRBD1 or TRBD2 (7 bases each). The germline V gene encodes CDR1 MNHEY and CDR2 SVGEGT. The CDR3 covers 13 residues. The CDR3: CIVGEGATGELFF. The CDR3 nucleotides read TGCATCGTGGGGGAGGGGGCCACCGGGGAGCTGTTTTTT.

The V gene is TRBV5-4, the J gene TRBJ2-1; weak D call: TRBD2 (5 bases). The germline V gene has CDR1 SGHNT and CDR2 YYREEE (reference sequence). With 3 bases removed from V and 2 bases from J, the gap between germline ends came to 12 bases. The CDR3 consists of 15 residues. CDR3 protein: CASSYDGNPYNEQFF. The CDR3 DNA reads TGTGCCAGCAGCTACGACGGGAACCCCTACAATGAGCAGTTCTTC.

The rearrangement uses TRBV6-5 and TRBJ1-6; a possible D gene is TRBD1 (5 bases). With 1 base removed from V and 5 bases from J, the gap between germline ends came to 18 bases. The germline gives CDR1 MNHEY, CDR2 SVGAGI. CDR3 length: 18 residues. CDR3 coding DNA: TGTGCCAGCAGTTACTTGGGACGGCTCGATTCCAATAATTCACCCCTCCACTTT. Translating gives CASSYLGRLDSNNSPLHF.

The J gene is TRBJ1-5, the V gene TRBV12-3 or TRBV12-4; tentatively, D is TRBD1 (5 bases). Trimming shortened V by 7 bases and J by 3 bases, and 10 bases separated the two germline ends. This CDR3 is built from 13 residues. The CDR3 reads CASTGTFNQPQHF. The DNA for the CDR3 is TGTGCCAGCACCGGGACGTTCAATCAGCCCCAGCATTTT.

This chain uses TRBV2 with TRBJ1-5; D unclear. V was cut by 5 bases and J by 7 bases, with 9 bases left in between. This CDR3 region has 12 residues. Germline lookup yields CDR1 SNHLY and CDR2 FYNNEI. In DNA form, the CDR3 reads TGTGCCAGCAGTCGGGCGGAGCAGCCCCAGCATTTT. Residues: CASSRAEQPQHF.

The rearrangement uses TRBV29-1 and TRBJ2-7; 12 positions agree with TRBD1. From germline, CDR1 is SQVTM and CDR2 ANQGSEA. Losses at the gene ends were 4 bases for V and 8 bases for J; bases not matched to a gene: 12. The CDR3 is 15 residues long. In DNA, the CDR3 is TGCAGCGTTGGCCTTGGGGGGACAGGGGGCGTAAAGCAGTACTTC. Encoded protein: CSVGLGGTGGVKQYF.

This chain uses TRBV28 with TRBJ1-2, with 10 bases fitting TRBD1. Germline V gene lookup returns CDR1 MDHEN and CDR2 SYDVKM. The CDR3 runs 14 residues. Losses at the gene ends were 6 bases for V and 5 bases for J; bases not matched to a gene: 6. Here the CDR3 DNA reads TGTGCCAGCAGATCGGGGACAGGGGTTTATGGCTACACCTTC. Its translation: CASRSGTGVYGYTF.

About this clonotype: Mismatch with germline at one junction end may stem from a read error. The V call is TRBV27, the J call TRBJ2-1, with 10 nucleotides matching TRBD1. The CDR3 totals 18 residues. Germline-derived CDR1 and CDR2 are MNHEY and SMNVEV (reference sequence). The CDR3 DNA sequence: TGTGCCAGCAGTTTAGGGGGACAGGGGTCAAGCTCCTACAATGAGCAGCTCTTC. Protein: CASSLGGQGSSSYNEQLF.

CDR3 nucleotides: TGTGCCAGCAGACTGGGACATCCAACCTACGAGCAGTACTTC. Translating gives CASRLGHPTYEQYF. The rearrangement uses TRBV7-2 and TRBJ2-7; TRBD1 might be the D (6 bases). CDR1 is SGHTA, CDR2 FQGNSA, per germline. V gave up 6 bases and J gave up 2 bases, with 14 bases separating them. The CDR3 runs to 14 residues. The full variable domain, in which reference TRBV7-2 and TRBJ2-7 provide the parts outside the CDR3, is GAGVSQSPSNKVTEKGKDVELRCDPISGHTALYWYRQSLGQGLEFLIYFQGNSAPDKSGLPSDRFSAERTGGSVSTLTIQRTQQEDSAVYLCASRLGHPTYEQYFGPGTRLTVT.